Sequencing of this TCR beta chain was carried out in a study of blood T cell repertoires in COVID-19. The ends were cut back, 6 bases at V and 6 bases at J, with 17 bases in the middle. This CDR3 region has 13 residues. CDR1 and CDR2 (germline): SQVTM, ANQGSEA. In the source study's methods: The authors estimated nucleated cell counts from reference gene primer amplification. Sequenced by immunoSEQ multiplex PCR; TCRdb stores in-frame clones only, minus some. That table is the source of V, J and clone size, and D and trimming were worked out from the DNA. The sample holds a few hundred thousand clones, around 90% seen once. This clone was seen once.

The chain recombines TRBV29-1 with TRBJ1-2, with D tentatively TRBD1 (5 bases). This TCR came from a man aged 60 to 69 who had recovered from COVID-19. What was sequenced was peripheral blood. The DNA of the CDR3 is TGCAGCGTCAATGGCGGTCCGGGGGATGGCTACACCTTC. It yields the protein CSVNGGPGDGYTF.